These 23 T cell receptor beta chains were sequenced from one sample in a study of blood T cell repertoires in COVID-19. Generated by immunoSEQ multiplex PCR, the TCRdb table keeps only in-frame clones and is missing some. The table records roughly 35,000 clones, approximately 90% of them present only once. Sequenced input: peripheral blood. The source is a man in his 60s with active COVID-19.

This clone was seen just once. The CDR3 protein is CASSPASGMPQETQYF. The CDR3 DNA reads as TGTGCCAGCAGCCCAGCTAGCGGAATGCCGCAAGAGACCCAGTACTTC. The rearrangement links TRBV7-9 to TRBJ2-5, with 7 bases lining up with TRBD2. The V segment lost 5 bases and the J segment 2 bases; nucleotides outside the gene matches: 11. This CDR3 contains 16 residues. CDR1 SEHNR and CDR2 FQNEAQ come from the germline V gene (reference sequence).

The chain links TRBV3-1 (or the pseudogene TRBV3-2) to TRBJ1-2; perhaps TRBD1 as D (6 bases). V lost 5 bases and J 2 bases, leaving 15 bases between the germline ends. This CDR3 has 15 residues. Germline loops: CDR1 LGHDT, CDR2 YNNKEL (reference sequence). The CDR3 reads CASSIRNDRNYGYTF. In DNA, the CDR3 is TGTGCCAGCAGCATTCGTAACGACAGGAACTATGGCTACACCTTC.

In DNA form, the CDR3 reads TGTGCCACCTTCCCCGGGACAGCCAATCAGCCCCAGCATTTT. It is translated as CATFPGTANQPQHF. V gene TRBV6-5 combines with J gene TRBJ1-5; 7 bases map to TRBD1. Germline values: CDR1 MNHEY, CDR2 SVGAGI. V was clipped by 10 bases and J by 3 bases; unmatched bases: 9. This CDR3 comprises 14 residues.

This chain uses TRBV2 with TRBJ2-5; 7 bases are a match to TRBD2. Germline V lookup: CDR1 SNHLY, CDR2 FYNNEI. The J segment lost 5 bases and the V segment lost 6 bases, leaving 6 bases of the junction unmatched. The CDR3 extends over 13 amino acids. In DNA form, the CDR3 reads TGTGCCAGCAGGCGGGAGATCCACGAGACCCAGTACTTC. Translation: CASRREIHETQYF.

The chain couples TRBV7-2 to TRBJ2-5; 9 nucleotides line up with TRBD2. The CDR3 runs to 15 residues. The J segment lost 0 bases and the V segment lost 2 bases, leaving 1 base of the junction unmatched. In germline, CDR1 is SGHTA, CDR2 FQGNSA. CDR3 residues: CASSLLAGNQETQYF. CDR3 in DNA: TGTGCCAGCAGCTTACTAGCGGGGAACCAAGAGACCCAGTACTTC. The full variable domain, with the rest looked up from reference TRBV7-2 and TRBJ2-5, is GAGVSQSPSNKVTEKGKDVELRCDPISGHTALYWYRQSLGQGLEFLIYFQGNSAPDKSGLPSDRFSAERTGGSVSTLTIQRTQQEDSAVYLCASSLLAGNQETQYFGPGTRLLVL.

The rearrangement joins TRBV4-3 to TRBJ2-7; D unclear. V was trimmed by 0 bases and J by 2 bases, leaving 11 bases between them. This CDR3 has 15 amino acids. Germline V gives CDR1 LGHNA, CDR2 YSLEER. The CDR3 loop is CASSQEYSGAYEQYF. The CDR3 DNA reads TGCGCCAGCAGCCAAGAATATTCCGGTGCCTACGAGCAGTACTTC.

V and J are TRBV13 and TRBJ1-3; 9 bases line up with TRBD1. This CDR3 is 14 amino acids long. Germline lookup yields CDR1 PRHDT and CDR2 FYEKMQ (reference sequence). J gave up 3 bases and V 5 bases, and 2 bases lay outside the gene matches. CDR3: CASSNRGLGNTIYF. The CDR3 DNA follows: TGTGCCAGCAGCAACAGGGGGCTTGGAAACACCATATATTTT.

This clone was found once. V is TRBV11-3 and J is TRBJ2-1; 8 bases match TRBD2. Trimming took 5 bases from V and 7 from J; bases not matched to a gene: 13. CDR3 length equals 16 residues. Germline lookup yields CDR1 SGHNT and CDR2 YENEEA. CDR3 coding DNA: TGTGCCAGCAGCCGCTCCGGAGCGGGAGATAGTAATGAGCAGTTCTTC. Its protein product is CASSRSGAGDSNEQFF.

This chain connects TRBV5-1 to TRBJ1-1; maybe TRBD1 (6 bases). The germline V gene encodes CDR1 SGHRS and CDR2 YFSETQ. This CDR3 spans 15 amino acids. With 6 bases removed from V and 0 bases from J, the gap between germline ends came to 15 bases. DNA for the CDR3: TGCGCCAGCACTAGTAAGGGGGACCTGAACACTGAAGCTTTCTTT. Protein product: CASTSKGDLNTEAFF.

The V gene is TRBV15, the J gene TRBJ2-1; D is undetermined. V lost 0 bases to trimming and J lost 5 bases, with 8 bases between them. Germline V lookup: CDR1 LNHNV, CDR2 YYDKDF (reference sequence). The CDR3 is made up of 14 amino acids. Here the CDR3 reads CATSRDQVDNEQFF. CDR3 bases: TGTGCCACCAGCAGAGATCAGGTAGACAATGAGCAGTTCTTC.

This clone was seen only a few times. The V and J genes are TRBV6-4 and TRBJ2-3; 8 bases map to TRBD2. CDR3 length equals 16 residues. V shed 6 bases, J shed 0 bases, and the junction held 8 bases outside the gene matches. The germline CDR1 and CDR2 sequences are MRHNA and SNTAGT. CDR3: CASSPGLAQSTDTQYF. For the CDR3, the DNA is TGTGCCAGCAGCCCCGGACTAGCTCAAAGCACAGATACGCAGTATTTT.

The chain recombines TRBV3-1 (or the pseudogene TRBV3-2) with TRBJ1-1; D possibly corresponds to TRBD1 (5 bases). This CDR3 contains 15 residues. The V gene's germline CDR1 is LGHDT and CDR2 YNNKEL (reference sequence). The V end was cut by 0 bases, the J end by 4 bases, with 12 bases between. The CDR3 region has the DNA TGTGCCAGCAGCCAAGATCTTTTCGGGGGCACTGAAGCTTTCTTT. Translating it yields CASSQDLFGGTEAFF.

V and J are TRBV2 and TRBJ1-1; D unclear. V gave up 1 base and J gave up 10 bases, with 10 bases separating them. The CDR3 loop spans 12 amino acids. Per germline, CDR1 SNHLY and CDR2 FYNNEI. The CDR3 bases are TGTGCCAGCAGTGAAGTGGGAGAGACAGCTTTCTTT. Translated, it gives CASSEVGETAFF.

In its sample, this clone was seen a few times. This sequence joins TRBV5-5 and TRBJ2-2; D unclear. The germline CDR1 and CDR2 sequences are SGHKS and YYEKEE (reference sequence). The CDR3 length is 15 residues. V shed 7 bases and J shed 4 bases, with 17 bases lying between them. CDR3 region: CASFPFDLITGELFF. CDR3 bases: TGTGCCAGCTTCCCCTTTGACTTGATCACCGGGGAGCTGTTTTTT.

The count of this clone is one. This sequence joins TRBV18 and TRBJ1-1; D is possibly TRBD1 (5 bases). The V and J ends lost 3 bases and 5 bases respectively, with 7 bases between them. This CDR3 spans 12 amino acids. Germline-derived CDR1 and CDR2 are KGHSH and LQKENI. Written as DNA, the CDR3 is TGTGCCAGCTCACCGCAGGGAACTGAAGCTTTCTTT. This gives the protein CASSPQGTEAFF. Complete variable domain (other parts from reference TRBV18 and TRBJ1-1): NAGVMQNPRHLVRRRGQEARLRCSPMKGHSHVYWYRQLPEEGLKFMVYLQKENIIDESGMPKERFSAEFPKEGPSILRIQQVVRGDSAAYFCASSPQGTEAFFGQGTRLTVV.

The gene calls are TRBV19 and TRBJ1-1, with a possible D match to TRBD1 (5 bases). V was trimmed by 3 bases and J by 0 bases, leaving 8 bases between them. The V gene's germline CDR1 is LNHDA and CDR2 SQIVND (reference sequence). The CDR3 spans 14 residues. The CDR3 bases are TGTGCCAGTAGTATCGGGGGGTTGAACACTGAAGCTTTCTTT. This encodes CASSIGGLNTEAFF.

V usage is TRBV5-1 and J usage is TRBJ2-6; TRBD1 might be the D (5 bases). The length of the CDR3 is 18 residues. V was trimmed by 4 bases and J by 0 bases, leaving 17 bases between them. The germline gives CDR1 SGHRS, CDR2 YFSETQ. CDR3 region: CASSHSTGTNSGANVLTF. CDR3 in DNA: TGCGCCAGCAGCCACTCTACAGGTACCAACTCTGGGGCCAACGTCCTGACTTTC.

This chain links TRBV29-1 with TRBJ1-6; 8 bases align to TRBD1. CDR3 length equals 15 residues. The germline CDR1 and CDR2 sequences are SQVTM and ANQGSEA. V gave up 2 bases and J gave up 9 bases; unmatched junction bases: 9. CDR3 sequence reads: CSVEWDGQGCSPLHF. CDR3 in DNA: TGCAGCGTTGAATGGGACGGACAGGGTTGTTCACCCCTCCACTTT.

CDR3 nucleotide sequence: TGTGCCAGCAGTTCCCGGGACAGGGGCTCCTACGAGCAGTACTTC. Translating gives CASSSRDRGSYEQYF. V usage is TRBV27 and J usage is TRBJ2-7; 10 bases are shared with TRBD1. The CDR3 runs 15 residues. V lost 4 bases and J lost 0; bases outside the gene matches: 3. Germline V gene sequence: CDR1 MNHEY, CDR2 SMNVEV (reference sequence).

The genes are TRBV19 and TRBJ1-5, with D tentatively TRBD1 (6 bases). In germline, CDR1 is LNHDA, CDR2 SQIVND (reference sequence). This CDR3 is built from 18 residues. The V and J ends lost 8 bases and 8 bases respectively, with 31 bases between them. CDR3 coding DNA: TGTGCCAGTTCCGAGGACAGCCGTGCTTCCCTCCGCGGTAAGCCCCAGCATTTT. Translated, it gives CASSEDSRASLRGKPQHF.

The chain joins TRBV7-9 to TRBJ2-2; no reliable D call. From germline, CDR1 is SEHNR and CDR2 FQNEAQ (reference sequence). V was clipped by 4 bases and J by 2 bases, with 5 bases between them. CDR3 length equals 13 residues. Here the CDR3 DNA reads TGTGCCAGCAGCTCAGGAAACACCGGGGAGCTGTTTTTT. Protein product: CASSSGNTGELFF.

This chain links TRBV12-5 with TRBJ1-2; D is unclear. The germline CDR1 and CDR2 sequences are LGHNT and FRNRAP. The CDR3 extends over 11 amino acids. Trimming removed 6 bases at V and 8 bases at J, with 10 bases between. CDR3 DNA: TGTGCTAGTGGGAGGGCAGAGGGCTACACCTTC. As protein: CASGRAEGYTF.

The rearrangement uses TRBV28 and TRBJ1-5; 8 positions match TRBD1. This CDR3 has 14 residues. Germline V CDR1 and CDR2: MDHEN, SYDVKM. V was pared by 9 bases and J by 3 bases, with 7 bases of the junction left unmatched. The CDR3 DNA is TGTGCCAGTGCGGACAGGGCCCACAATCAGCCCCAGCATTTT. Its protein product is CASADRAHNQPQHF.